This T cell receptor beta chain is from a study of PD-1 blockade in mismatch repair-deficient tumors. Time point indicated: 10-day in vitro stimulation with candidate neoantigen peptide 6. An approximately 11-day in vitro culture was run per each of about seven reactive peptides. Libraries were prepared by immunoSEQ multiplex PCR; TCRdb keeps only in-frame clonotypes and omits some of them. The sample carries about 14,000 clones, about 85% recorded once. In regard to this clone: The antigen remains unidentified.

The V gene lost 3 bases and the J gene lost 9 bases, with 14 bases spanning the gap. The CDR3 is 13 residues long. CDR1 is SNHLY, CDR2 FYNNEI, per germline. V gene TRBV2 combines with J gene TRBJ2-5; weak D call: TRBD1 (6 bases). Source: cells cultured in vitro, taken from a patient treated with pembrolizumab. The sequence was collected from an adult with mismatch repair-deficient cancer. CDR3 protein: CASSEGTTLAQYF. As DNA, the CDR3 is TGTGCCAGCAGTGAGGGGACAACTCTGGCCCAGTACTTC.